Shown below are 16 T cell receptor beta chains from a single sample sequenced in a study of blood T cells in healthy people across ages. Then a second PCR, running roughly 6 to 11 cycles, was carried out with a sample-barcoded 5' primer and a J-beta primer mix. TCRdb re-called the 5' RACE reads with MiXCR, one entry per CDR3 protein. The profile shows 1.5 million to 2 million distinct CDR3 sequences, about 32% of them singletons. The specimen sequenced was blood. These receptors originate from a woman between 25 and 40 years old in good health.

CDR3 DNA: TGTGCCAGCACCGACGGGACAGGGGAGATCTACGAGCAGTACTTC. This codes for CASTDGTGEIYEQYF. The chain recombines TRBV12-3 or TRBV12-4 with TRBJ2-7; 10 nucleotides agree with TRBD1. The CDR3 is made up of 15 amino acids. V dropped 7 bases and J dropped 3; count of bases not matched to a gene: 9.

This clonotype was counted a few times. The CDR3 here is CASSPGLAGGFLRGEQFF. The DNA for the CDR3 is TGTGCCAGCAGCCCGGGACTAGCGGGGGGATTTTTGCGGGGTGAGCAGTTCTTC. The chain is built from TRBV11-2 and TRBJ2-1; 15 nucleotides match TRBD2. In germline, CDR1 is SGHAT, CDR2 FQNNGV. Trimming removed 5 bases from V and 9 bases from J; junction bases left unmatched: 14. The CDR3 is 18 amino acids.

There are a few counts of this clonotype. This chain uses TRBV6-6 with TRBJ2-7, with D perhaps matching TRBD1 (5 bases). V was cut by 4 bases and J by 5 bases, with 12 bases left in between. Looked up from germline, CDR1 is MNHNY and CDR2 is SVGAGI (reference sequence). This CDR3 comprises 13 residues. In nucleotides, the CDR3 is TGTGCCAGCAGTTTGGGGCCCACGGACGAGCAGTACTTC. It codes for CASSLGPTDEQYF.

The V and J genes are TRBV5-1 and TRBJ2-1, with 8 positions matching TRBD1. This CDR3 contains 15 residues. CDR1 is SGHRS, CDR2 YFSETQ, per germline. V was pared by 7 bases and J by 4 bases, with 10 bases of the junction left unmatched. CDR3 protein: CASRPPGQAYNEQFF. The CDR3 region has the DNA TGCGCCAGCCGCCCTCCGGGACAGGCATACAATGAGCAGTTCTTC. The variable domain in full, completed from reference TRBV5-1 and TRBJ2-1, reads KAGVTQTPRYLIKTRGQQVTLSCSPISGHRSVSWYQQTPGQGLQFLFEYFSETQRNKGNFPGRFSGRQFSNSRSEMNVSTLELGDSALYLCASRPPGQAYNEQFFGPGTRLTVL.

V usage is TRBV6-1 and J usage is TRBJ2-1, with unresolved D. There are 12 residues in the CDR3. Per the germline V gene, CDR1 is MNHNS and CDR2 is SASEGT. V lost 3 bases to trimming and J lost 10 bases, with 10 bases between them. Here the CDR3 reads CASSEMLVEQFF. CDR3 DNA: TGTGCCAGCAGTGAGATGCTGGTCGAGCAGTTCTTC.

The CDR3 nucleotides are TGTGCCAGCACCCCTGGGGGAACCTTCAATGAGCAGTACTTC. Encoded protein: CASTPGGTFNEQYF. This chain links TRBV5-5 with TRBJ2-5; D is perhaps TRBD1 or TRBD2 (5 bases each). The germline V gene has CDR1 SGHKS and CDR2 YYEKEE (reference sequence). The CDR3 has 14 amino acids. V shed 6 bases and J shed 11 bases, with 23 bases lying between them.

This clonotype has just a few counts. The chain is built from TRBV6-2 or TRBV6-3 and TRBJ2-7; no reliable D call. The length of the CDR3 is 14 residues. CDR1 MNHEY and CDR2 SVGEGT come from the germline V gene. The V end was cut by 2 bases, the J end by 0 bases, with 8 bases between. The CDR3 DNA reads as TGTGCCAGCAGTTACCCGGGTGTCTCCTACGAGCAGTACTTC. Amino acids: CASSYPGVSYEQYF.

Notes on this clonotype: A read error is possible here, since a much larger clone lies one base away. The chain recombines TRBV7-2 with TRBJ2-3; D may be TRBD2 (6 bases). Germline CDR1 SGHTA, CDR2 FQGNSA. This CDR3 is built from 14 residues. V lost 3 bases to trimming and J lost 4 bases, with 11 bases between them. Written as DNA, the CDR3 is TGTGCCAGCAGCTTCCCGGGGGTCCCAGATACGCAGTATTTT. Amino acids: CASSFPGVPDTQYF.

This clonotype has only a few counts. This rearrangement joins TRBV27 to TRBJ2-5, with no clear D. Germline assignment: CDR1 MNHEY and CDR2 SMNVEV (reference sequence). V lost 6 bases, J lost 2 bases, and 10 bases lay in between. This CDR3 is 13 amino acids long. This chain's CDR3 is CASRPNYQETQYF. The CDR3, as DNA: TGTGCCAGCAGGCCCAATTATCAAGAGACCCAGTACTTC.

This clonotype was found a few times. The chain carries TRBV6-2 or TRBV6-3 and TRBJ1-2; D may be TRBD1 (5 bases). The V gene's germline CDR1 is MNHEY and CDR2 SVGEGT. The CDR3 sequence is 13 residues long. Between the trimmed V and J ends, which lost 7 bases and 2 bases, there was a span of 11 bases. CDR3 sequence: CASTGTVNYGYTF. In DNA form, the CDR3 reads TGTGCCAGCACCGGGACCGTGAACTATGGCTACACCTTC.

The genes are TRBV28 and TRBJ2-2, with 8 bases matching TRBD2. After removal of 4 bases from V and 6 bases from J, the junction contained 10 bases not matched to a gene. The CDR3 has 16 residues. CDR1 and CDR2 from the germline V gene are MDHEN and SYDVKM. The CDR3 DNA reads TGTGCCAGCAGTTCCCAGCGGGAGAGTTTAGCCGGGGAGCTGTTTTTT. Protein sequence: CASSSQRESLAGELFF.

This clonotype was seen a few times. At one of its ends the junction is not consistent with the germline gene, which may arise from a read error. The V call is TRBV10-1, the J call TRBJ2-5, with a possible D match to TRBD1 (7 bases). Germline V gives CDR1 WNHNN, CDR2 SYGVQD (reference sequence). The CDR3 is made up of 14 amino acids. The CDR3 nucleotides read TGTGCCAGCAGTGAATCGACAGGGAGGGAGACCCAGTACTTC. Its translation is CASSESTGRETQYF.

Here the CDR3 DNA reads TGTGCCAGCAGCTTACCCTTTATCTCCTACAATGAGCAGTTCTTC. The encoded protein is CASSLPFISYNEQFF. This chain connects TRBV11-2 to TRBJ2-1; D ambiguous. Germline CDR1 SGHAT, CDR2 FQNNGV. This CDR3 contains 15 residues. Trimming took off 2 bases at V and 0 bases at J, with 8 bases between the two ends.

The V gene is TRBV2, the J gene TRBJ1-2; TRBD1 agrees at 8 bases. The CDR3 has 12 residues. V lost 6 bases and J lost 6; bases outside the gene matches: 3. Germline assignment: CDR1 SNHLY and CDR2 FYNNEI. The CDR3 region is CASRTQGDGYTF. The CDR3 bases are TGTGCCAGCAGGACACAGGGGGATGGCTACACCTTC.

Points on this clonotype: The junction and the germline gene differ at one end; a read error may be behind it. The chain is built from TRBV6-1 and TRBJ2-5; 9 nucleotides match TRBD2. The CDR3 runs to 15 residues. CDR1 and CDR2 (germline): MNHNS, SASEGT. The CDR3 sequence is CASREAGGTQETQYF. CDR3 DNA sequence: TGTGCCAGCAGAGAAGCGGGGGGTACACAAGAGACCCAGTACTTC.

V is TRBV29-1 and J is TRBJ1-1, with D uncertain. The germline CDR1 and CDR2 sequences are SQVTM and ANQGSEA. V dropped 5 bases and J dropped 1 base, with 20 bases sitting between them. The CDR3 sequence is 16 residues long. The CDR3 nucleotides read TGCAGCGTTACATCGGAGCCCTATTATTCGAACACTGAAGCTTTCTTT. It translates to CSVTSEPYYSNTEAFF. Drawing the rest from reference TRBV29-1 and TRBJ1-1, the complete variable domain is SAVISQKPSRDICQRGTSLTIQCQVDSQVTMMFWYRQQPGQSLTLIATANQGSEATYESGFVIDKFPISRPNLTFSTLTVSNMSPEDSSIYLCSVTSEPYYSNTEAFFGQGTRLTVV.